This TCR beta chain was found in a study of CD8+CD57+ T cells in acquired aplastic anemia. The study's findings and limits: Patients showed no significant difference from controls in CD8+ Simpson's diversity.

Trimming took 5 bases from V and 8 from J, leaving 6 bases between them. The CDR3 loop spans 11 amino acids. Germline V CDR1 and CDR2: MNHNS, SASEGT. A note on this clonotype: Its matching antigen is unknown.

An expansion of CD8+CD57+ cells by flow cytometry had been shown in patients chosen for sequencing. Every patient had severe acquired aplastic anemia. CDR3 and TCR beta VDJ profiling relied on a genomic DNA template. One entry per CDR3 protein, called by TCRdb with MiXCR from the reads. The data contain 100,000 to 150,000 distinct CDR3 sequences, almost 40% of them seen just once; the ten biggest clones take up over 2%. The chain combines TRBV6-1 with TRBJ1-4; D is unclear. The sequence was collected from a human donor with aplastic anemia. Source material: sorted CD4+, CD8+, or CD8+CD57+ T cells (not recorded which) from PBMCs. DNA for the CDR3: TGTGCCAGCAGTCCGCGAGAAAAACTGTTTTTT. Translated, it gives CASSPREKLFF.